The clone carrying this TCR beta chain was detected a few times. No antigen is known for it. The CDR3 totals 16 residues. V lost 1 base, J lost 1 base, and 13 bases lay in between. Germline CDR1 and CDR2: KGHSH and LQKENI. Expressed TCRB transcripts were sequenced because the isolated RNA had all been reverse transcribed beforehand. TCRdb's table, derived via immunoSEQ multiplex PCR, lists solely in-frame clones and lacks some. The data show 200,000 to 250,000 clones, with over 7.5% seen just once and 0.034% held by the top ten. The data are from a study of beta chain features in type 1 diabetes. General study points: There was a moderate but significant shortening of TCRB CDR3s in all four CD4+ subsets of Type 1 diabetes patients.

The sequence was collected from a woman younger than 30 in good health. The V gene is TRBV18, the J gene TRBJ1-1; D call uncertain. The specimen was naive CD4+ T cells from blood. The CDR3 loop is CASSPRPRAQNTEAFF. CDR3 sequence (DNA): TGTGCCAGCTCACCACGCCCGAGGGCCCAGAACACTGAAGCTTTCTTT.